Detailed here is one TCR beta chain. Its antigen is unknown. This CDR3 has 17 residues. CDR1 ENHRY and CDR2 SYGVKD come from the germline V gene. V lost 10 bases and J lost 4; bases outside the gene matches: 20. TCRdb keeps only in-frame clones here, not all; method: immunoSEQ multiplex PCR. The sample lists 60,000 to 80,000 clones, roughly 80% seen once, with 3% in the top ten. The data are from a study of cytomegalovirus exposure and HLA in healthy donors. General study points: In vitro testing confirmed a few CMV-associated chains as specific for CMV antigens. The investigators catalogued under 200 TCR beta chains as cytomegalovirus-associated.

The sample consisted of PBMCs. The source of this sequence is a man aged 25-45 years in good health and CMV-seronegative. This chain links TRBV10-3 with TRBJ1-2; 8 bases are a match to TRBD1. CDR3 in amino acids: CATFMTKCQGAGYGYTF. CDR3 coding DNA: TGTGCCACCTTCATGACTAAATGCCAGGGGGCTGGCTATGGCTACACCTTC.